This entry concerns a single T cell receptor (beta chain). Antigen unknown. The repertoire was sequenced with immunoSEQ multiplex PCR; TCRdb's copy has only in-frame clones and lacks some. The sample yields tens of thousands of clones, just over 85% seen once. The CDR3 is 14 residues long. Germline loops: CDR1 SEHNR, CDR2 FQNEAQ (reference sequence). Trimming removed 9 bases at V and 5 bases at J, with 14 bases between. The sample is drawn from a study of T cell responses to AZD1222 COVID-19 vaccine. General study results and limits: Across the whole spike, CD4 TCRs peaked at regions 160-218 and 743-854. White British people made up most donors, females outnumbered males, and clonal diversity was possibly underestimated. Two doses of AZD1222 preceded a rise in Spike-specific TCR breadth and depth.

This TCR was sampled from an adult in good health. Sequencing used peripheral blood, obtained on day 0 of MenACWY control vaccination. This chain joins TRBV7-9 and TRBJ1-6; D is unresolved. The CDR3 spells CASDRAGDNSPLHF. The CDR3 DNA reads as TGTGCCAGTGACCGTGCGGGCGATAATTCACCCCTCCACTTT.